Listed below are T cell receptor beta chains from one sample, sequenced in a study of T cells after yellow fever vaccination. TCRdb ran MiXCR on the 5' RACE reads and lists one entry per CDR3 protein. The table includes 350,000 to 550,000 distinct CDR3 sequences, approximately 18% detected once. The sample here was PBMCs, taken before the yellow fever booster vaccination. The source of these receptors is a man aged 18 to 30 who received the YFV17D yellow fever vaccine. Each CDR3 is given with its conserved first and last residue. Size is omitted from some rows. Given values are once, few, many or a class for expanded clones.

V: TRBV20-1
size: -
J: TRBJ1-5
CDR3: CSAGPRQPQHF

V: TRBV10-3
size: -
J: TRBJ2-2
CDR3: CAISESAGGTGELFF

V: TRBV24-1
size: -
J: TRBJ2-3
CDR3: CATSEPSTDTQYF

V: TRBV7-9
size: few
J: TRBJ2-5
CDR3: CASNQAGGVAETQYF

V: TRBV10-3
size: -
J: TRBJ1-2
CDR3: CAITPTQGSGYTF

V: TRBV7-9
size: -
J: TRBJ1-1
CDR3: CASALIDPETEAFF

V: TRBV10-3
size: few
J: TRBJ2-1
CDR3: CAISESLTSRVNEQFF

V: TRBV15
size: -
J: TRBJ2-7
CDR3: CATSRLPRSYEQYF

V: TRBV4-1
size: few
J: TRBJ2-3
CDR3: CASSQPGGSTDTQYF

V: TRBV28
size: few
J: TRBJ1-5
CDR3: CASSSPRGHLRNQPQHF

V: TRBV10-3
size: -
J: TRBJ1-6
CDR3: CAMANLDRPTDGSPLHF

V: TRBV24-1
size: few
J: TRBJ2-3
CDR3: CATSDSGTGRLGRQADTQYF

V: TRBV7-6
size: -
J: TRBJ1-1
CDR3: CASSLRRGTEAFF

V: TRBV20-1
size: many
J: TRBJ2-5
CDR3: CSARDDGKRETQYF

V: TRBV4-2
size: many
J: TRBJ1-5
CDR3: CASSQRGQGGQPQHF

V: TRBV2
size: few
J: TRBJ1-2
CDR3: CASAPLLGGAEGYTF

V: TRBV7-6
size: few
J: TRBJ2-3
CDR3: CASSPTYRGTGPDTQYF

V: TRBV27
size: few
J: TRBJ1-2
CDR3: CASSPTGGDYGYTF

V: TRBV23-1
size: -
J: TRBJ2-2
CDR3: CASSPLGCSGELFF

V: TRBV9
size: once
J: TRBJ1-1
CDR3: CASSAGRTGAEAFF